The present T cell receptor beta chain was sequenced within a study of cytomegalovirus exposure and HLA in healthy donors. The germline CDR1 and CDR2 sequences are SGHDT and YYEEEE. V was pared by 3 bases and J by 4 bases, with 14 bases between. The CDR3 has 14 residues. PCR amplification relied on 60 Vbeta primers (plus 13 Jbeta primers). Data came from immunoSEQ multiplex PCR; TCRdb stores just in-frame clones and leaves some out. The top ten hold about 1.7% of the sample, which has 120,000 or so clones, 70% to 85% seen once. The sample was PBMCs. This TCR was sampled from a man in his late teens or twenties in good health and CMV-seronegative. J is TRBJ2-7 and V is TRBV5-6; possible D gene TRBD2, 6 bases. CDR3 residues: CASSWGSREYEQYF. The CDR3, as DNA: TGTGCCAGCAGCTGGGGAAGTCGGGAGTACGAGCAGTACTTC.